Presented here are 25 T cell receptor beta chains from one specimen sequenced in a study of T-cell memory formation after mild COVID-19. TCRdb reprocessed the 5' RACE reads with MiXCR, giving one entry per CDR3 protein. Here the sample spans roughly 350,000 distinct CDR3 sequences, 25% to 30% being singletons. Sequencing was performed on PBMCs or a T cell subset sorted from them (not recorded which). These receptors all come from an adult woman who had mild COVID-19 (a few samples of this study predate the infection). Cell type and time point are not known.

There are a few counts of this clonotype. V usage is TRBV5-1 and J usage is TRBJ2-5, with a tentative D call TRBD2 (5 bases). CDR1 is SGHRS and CDR2 is YFSETQ in the germline V gene. This CDR3 region has 14 residues. Trimming removed 2 bases at V and 1 base at J, with 9 bases between. The CDR3 sequence: CASSLVSGQETQYF. The DNA for the CDR3 is TGCGCCAGCAGCTTAGTCAGCGGCCAAGAGACCCAGTACTTC.

The rearrangement joins TRBV3-1 to TRBJ1-2; D is perhaps TRBD1 (6 bases). The V gene lost 5 bases and the J gene lost 5 bases, with 18 bases spanning the gap. Germline-derived CDR1 and CDR2 are LGHDT and YNNKEL (reference sequence). CDR3 length: 15 residues. In DNA form, the CDR3 reads TGTGCCAGCAGCTCGAGGGGAAGGGGGAAATATGGCTACACCTTC. It is translated as CASSSRGRGKYGYTF. Using reference TRBV3-1 and TRBJ1-2 for the parts outside the CDR3, the full variable domain is DTAVSQTPKYLVTQMGNDKSIKCEQNLGHDTMYWYKQDSKKFLKIMFSYNNKELIINETVPNRFSPKSPDKAHLNLHINSLELGDSAVYFCASSSRGRGKYGYTFGSGTRLTVV.

The chain has TRBV12-1 and TRBJ2-2; the table's D call, TRBD1, was not checked against the DNA. TRBV12-1 is annotated as a pseudogene. There are 14 residues in the CDR3. CDR3 sequence: CASSSRTGSGELFF. CDR3 nucleotides: TGTGCCAGCAGCTCCCGGACAGGGTCCGGGGAGCTGTTTTTT.

This clonotype was detected a few times. V is TRBV3-1 and J is TRBJ2-2; weak D call: TRBD2 (5 bases). In germline, CDR1 is LGHDT, CDR2 YNNKEL (reference sequence). CDR3 length equals 16 residues. V lost 1 base and J lost 7, with 16 bases in between. CDR3 coding DNA: TGTGCCAGCAGCCAAGTACCGATCGGACTCAACGGGGAGCTGTTTTTT. Translation gives CASSQVPIGLNGELFF. Based on the CDR3 plus reference TRBV3-1 and TRBJ2-2, the full variable domain is DTAVSQTPKYLVTQMGNDKSIKCEQNLGHDTMYWYKQDSKKFLKIMFSYNNKELIINETVPNRFSPKSPDKAHLNLHINSLELGDSAVYFCASSQVPIGLNGELFFGEGSRLTVL.

At least ten counts were recorded for this clonotype. This sequence joins TRBV12-3 or TRBV12-4 and TRBJ2-7; D is undetermined. This CDR3 is built from 10 residues. V gave up 6 bases and J gave up 0 bases, with 0 bases separating them. CDR3 DNA sequence: TGTGCCAGCAGCTCCTACGAGCAGTACTTC. This sequence encodes CASSSYEQYF.

This chain connects TRBV9 to TRBJ2-3, with 7 bases aligning to TRBD2. The CDR3 runs to 17 residues. Trimming cost V 4 bases and J 1 base; bases outside gene matches: 12. Germline V lookup: CDR1 SGDLS, CDR2 YYNGEE. In nucleotides, the CDR3 is TGTGCCAGCAGCCCTCAGCGGGGATTGAAAGGCACAGATACGCAGTATTTT. Its translation: CASSPQRGLKGTDTQYF.

V gene TRBV7-6 combines with J gene TRBJ2-7; 7 bases align to TRBD2. In germline, CDR1 is SGHVS, CDR2 FNYEAQ. J lost 7 bases, V lost 5 bases, and 23 bases had no gene match. The CDR3 contains 18 residues. CDR3 amino acids: CASSPSYGASGTTVEQYF. The CDR3 DNA is TGTGCCAGCAGCCCATCATACGGGGCTAGCGGAACGACTGTGGAGCAGTACTTC.

This clonotype was detected a few times. The chain has TRBV7-2 and TRBJ1-4, with 7 bases that match TRBD1. Germline V lookup: CDR1 SGHTA, CDR2 FQGNSA. The CDR3 sequence is 14 residues long. J gave up 6 bases and V 4 bases, and 5 bases lay outside the gene matches. The CDR3 coding sequence is TGTGCCAGCAGCTCAAGACAGGGATATGAAAAACTGTTTTTT. This sequence encodes CASSSRQGYEKLFF.

This clonotype was detected only a few times. The rearrangement links TRBV12-3 or TRBV12-4 to TRBJ2-7; 7 positions agree with TRBD1. Losses at the gene ends were 5 bases for V and 2 bases for J; bases not matched to a gene: 9. CDR3 length equals 15 residues. This CDR3 reads CASSASRDSPYEQYF. In nucleotides, the CDR3 is TGTGCCAGCAGTGCTAGCCGGGACAGTCCCTACGAGCAGTACTTC.

V gene TRBV18 combines with J gene TRBJ1-5; 7 nucleotides align to TRBD1. V gave up 4 bases and J gave up 8 bases; unmatched junction bases: 5. The CDR3 has 13 residues. The germline V gene has CDR1 KGHSH and CDR2 LQKENI. CDR3 in amino acids: CASSRNRGEPQHF. In DNA, the CDR3 is TGTGCCAGCTCACGAAACAGGGGCGAGCCCCAGCATTTT.

This clonotype was picked up a small number of times. This rearrangement joins TRBV18 to TRBJ1-1; D is ambiguous. Germline CDR1 KGHSH, CDR2 LQKENI. The CDR3 is made up of 14 amino acids. V gave up 6 bases and J gave up 7 bases, with 18 bases separating them. DNA of the CDR3: TGTGCCAGCTCTTCGGAGGACCTATTCAATGAAGCTTTCTTT. Residues: CASSSEDLFNEAFF.

This clonotype has more than one count but fewer than ten. The chain carries TRBV7-2 and TRBJ2-7; D is unresolved. Trimming took 2 bases from V and 4 from J, leaving 9 bases between them. The CDR3 is made up of 13 amino acids. CDR1 is SGHTA, CDR2 FQGNSA, per germline. The DNA of the CDR3 is TGTGCCAGCAGCTTAAACAAGGGTTACGAGCAGTACTTC. This encodes CASSLNKGYEQYF.

V and J are TRBV6-5 and TRBJ2-2; 8 nucleotides match TRBD1. Germline V gene lookup returns CDR1 MNHEY and CDR2 SVGAGI. With V trimmed by 10 bases and J by 1 base, 8 bases remained unmatched. The CDR3 is 15 residues long. CDR3 in amino acids: CATSYDRGNTGELFF. The CDR3, as DNA: TGTGCCACTTCGTACGACAGGGGGAACACCGGGGAGCTGTTTTTT.

This clonotype was counted at least ten times. The rearrangement links TRBV24-1 to TRBJ1-3; no clear D. Germline CDR1 KGHDR, CDR2 SFDVKD. Trimming removed 3 bases from V and 2 bases from J, with 10 bases in between. This CDR3 is built from 15 residues. The CDR3 loop reads CATSDEGHAGNTIYF. Here the CDR3 DNA reads TGTGCCACCAGTGATGAGGGTCATGCTGGAAACACCATATATTTT.

The V call is TRBV11-2, the J call TRBJ2-1, with 10 bases matching TRBD2. CDR3 length: 15 amino acids. The V and J ends lost 6 bases and 5 bases, in that order; junction bases with no gene match: 7. Germline V gives CDR1 SGHAT, CDR2 FQNNGV. CDR3 DNA: TGTGCCAGCAGGCGTCTAGCGGGGGCAGACAATGAGCAGTTCTTC. This gives the protein CASRRLAGADNEQFF.

This clonotype was detected only a few times. The chain employs TRBV14 and TRBJ1-3; tentative D call: TRBD1 (5 bases). V lost 2 bases, J lost 2 bases, and 16 bases lay in between. Germline V gene sequence: CDR1 SGHDN, CDR2 FVKESK. The CDR3 is 17 residues long. CDR3 nucleotides: TGTGCCAGCAGCCAACTTTCGGGGGTCGTTACTGGAAACACCATATATTTT. It encodes CASSQLSGVVTGNTIYF.

This chain joins TRBV20-1 and TRBJ1-3; D gene unclear. From germline, CDR1 is DFQATT and CDR2 SNEGSKA (reference sequence). The CDR3 has 13 amino acids. Trimming removed 5 bases at V and 3 bases at J, with 11 bases between. CDR3 nucleotide sequence: TGCAGTGCTGGACGGGGATTTGGAAACACCATATATTTT. Amino acids: CSAGRGFGNTIYF.

The CDR3 reads CASSPGTYGIHGYTF. Here the CDR3 DNA reads TGTGCCAGCAGCCCTGGGACCTATGGCATCCATGGCTACACCTTC. The V call is TRBV7-9, the J call TRBJ1-2; tentative D call: TRBD1 (5 bases). CDR1 and CDR2 (germline): SEHNR, FQNEAQ (reference sequence). Trimming shortened V by 5 bases and J by 6 bases, and 19 bases separated the two germline ends. This CDR3 comprises 15 residues.

The sample holds a few counts of this clonotype. CDR3 loop: CASSYSGRLGSYNYGYTF. For the CDR3, the DNA is TGTGCCAGCAGTTACTCGGGTCGTCTAGGCTCCTATAACTATGGCTACACCTTC. The chain employs TRBV6-6 and TRBJ1-2, with D uncertain. The germline V and J ends were trimmed by 0 bases and 1 base, with 18 bases remaining between them. Germline-derived CDR1 and CDR2 are MNHNY and SVGAGI (reference sequence). The CDR3 is 18 amino acids.

The chain carries TRBV10-3 and TRBJ1-3; no clear D. Germline V gene lookup returns CDR1 ENHRY and CDR2 SYGVKD. Trimming left V 3 bases short and J 0 bases short, with 12 bases between. CDR3 length: 16 amino acids. CDR3 amino acids: CAISERQPDSGNTIYF. DNA for the CDR3: TGTGCCATCAGTGAACGGCAGCCAGACTCTGGAAACACCATATATTTT.

This rearrangement joins TRBV27 to TRBJ2-7; TRBD1 agrees at 8 bases. Germline CDR1 MNHEY, CDR2 SMNVEV (reference sequence). The CDR3 spans 13 residues. The ends lost 8 bases at V and 7 bases at J; junction bases unmatched: 10. CDR3 sequence: CASVAAGGWEQYF. In DNA form, the CDR3 reads TGTGCCAGCGTTGCGGCAGGGGGCTGGGAGCAGTACTTC.

The rearrangement links TRBV24-1 to TRBJ2-1; TRBD1 matches at 12 bases. Germline loops: CDR1 KGHDR, CDR2 SFDVKD. There are 16 residues in the CDR3. Trimming cost V 4 bases and J 9 bases; bases outside gene matches: 9. Here the CDR3 reads CATSDLGQGAISEQFF. Here the CDR3 DNA reads TGTGCCACCAGTGACCTGGGACAGGGGGCGATCAGTGAGCAGTTCTTC.

The chain employs TRBV6-6 and TRBJ2-7, with no clear D. The CDR3 extends over 16 amino acids. Germline CDR1 and CDR2: MNHNY and SVGAGI (reference sequence). Trimming pared 2 bases from V and 3 bases from J, leaving 17 bases between. This chain's CDR3 is CASSYPPRNRDYEQYF. In DNA form, the CDR3 reads TGTGCCAGCAGTTACCCCCCGAGGAACCGCGACTACGAGCAGTACTTC.

This clonotype was seen ten or more times. The genes are TRBV4-2 and TRBJ1-2; no reliable D call. The CDR3 runs to 13 residues. V shed 7 bases and J shed 5 bases, with 14 bases lying between them. Looked up from germline, CDR1 is LGHNA and CDR2 is YNFKEQ. The CDR3 nucleotides read TGTGCCAGCAACCCAAGCGGAGGGTATGGCTACACCTTC. Encoded protein: CASNPSGGYGYTF.

There are a few counts of this clonotype. This chain joins TRBV25-1 and TRBJ2-3, with 7 bases aligning to TRBD1. Germline assignment: CDR1 MGHDK and CDR2 SYGVNS. The CDR3 covers 14 residues. The junction had 6 bases not matched to a gene; V was cut back by 7 bases and J by 2 bases. The CDR3 DNA reads as TGTGCCAGCACTGGGACAGAGTTCACAGATACGCAGTATTTT. Residues: CASTGTEFTDTQYF.